This is a list of T cell receptor beta chains from one sample in a study of radiation and T cells in renal cell carcinoma. Produced via immunoSEQ multiplex PCR; TCRdb's table is partial and in-frame only. The sample yields around 75,000 clones, more than 75% seen once. The sample consisted of blood, taken from a patient whose treatment included radiotherapy and nephrectomy. The receptors were sampled from a man between 60 and 75 years old with renal cell carcinoma. CDR3s include the opening cysteine and the closing phenylalanine or tryptophan. A D gene is named only where the DNA matches it firmly. Where a row states a size, it is once, few, many or the class of an expanded clone; other rows omit it.

D	V	size	J	DNA	CDR3
-	TRBV5-4	-	TRBJ1-1	TGTGCCAGCAGCATTGGAGGAATGGCACTGAACACTGAAGCTTTCTTT	CASSIGGMALNTEAFF
-	TRBV6-7	-	TRBJ1-1	TGTGCCAGCAGTCAATACCATGGACAGCTTTCTGAAGCTTTCTTT	CASSQYHGQLSEAFF
TRBD1	TRBV5-1	-	TRBJ2-5	TGCGCCAGCAGCTTCAGGGGGCGCCGGGAGACCCAGTACTTC	CASSFRGRRETQYF
-	TRBV7-6	once	TRBJ2-7	TGTGCCAGCAGCTTAGGCCGCGATTCCTACGAGCAGTACTTC	CASSLGRDSYEQYF
-	TRBV19	-	TRBJ1-3	TGTGCCAGTACCAGTCTAGGGTCGCCGGGAAACACCATATATTTT	CASTSLGSPGNTIYF
TRBD2	TRBV4-1	few	TRBJ2-3	TGCGCCAGCAGCCAAGAGACTAGCGGGAACACAGATACGCAGTATTTT	CASSQETSGNTDTQYF
TRBD2	TRBV5-1	-	TRBJ2-2	TGCGCCAGCAGCTTCCGCGGGAGGGGCTTGAACACCGGGGAGCTGTTTTTT	CASSFRGRGLNTGELFF
-	TRBV9	few	TRBJ2-5	TGTGCCAGCAGCGTAGGTTCAGCGACTTACCAAGAGACCCAGTACTTC	CASSVGSATYQETQYF
-	TRBV9	-	TRBJ1-1	TGTGCCAGCAGCACCTCGGGAGGTCGGGCTGAAGCTTTCTTT	CASSTSGGRAEAFF
TRBD2	TRBV19	-	TRBJ2-1	TGTGCCAGTAGTATACCAGGACTAGTCACCAATGAGCAGTTCTTC	CASSIPGLVTNEQFF